The 12 T cell receptor beta chains reported below all come from one sample, sequenced in a study of cytomegalovirus exposure and HLA in healthy donors. Clones were read by immunoSEQ multiplex PCR, and TCRdb kept only the in-frame ones, dropping some. Found here are about 150,000 clones, about 89% of them singletons; the top ten hold around 0.7%. Specimen: PBMCs. The receptors come from a young man in good health and CMV-seronegative.

The chain employs TRBV27 and TRBJ1-2; D uncertain. CDR1 MNHEY and CDR2 SMNVEV come from the germline V gene (reference sequence). The germline V and J ends were trimmed by 6 bases and 4 bases, with 6 bases remaining between them. This CDR3 spans 11 amino acids. The CDR3 sequence: CASRHSYGYTF. As DNA, the CDR3 is TGTGCCAGCAGGCACAGCTATGGCTACACCTTC.

In its sample, this clone was seen once. The chain employs TRBV15 and TRBJ1-2; 7 bases align to TRBD1. CDR3 length: 14 residues. Germline V CDR1 and CDR2: LNHNV, YYDKDF (reference sequence). Trimming took 5 bases from V and 4 from J; bases not matched to a gene: 7. The CDR3 coding sequence is TGTGCCACCAGCCCGACAGGGTTGGGCTATGGCTACACCTTC. This sequence encodes CATSPTGLGYGYTF.

The chain's CDR3 is CASRGTGEMDYGYTF. The CDR3 DNA reads TGTGCCAGCAGGGGCACAGGGGAGATGGACTATGGCTACACCTTC. The chain has TRBV5-6 and TRBJ1-2, with 7 bases matching TRBD1. CDR3 length: 15 residues. CDR1 is SGHDT and CDR2 is YYEEEE in the germline V gene. V shed 5 bases, J shed 3 bases, and the junction held 10 bases outside the gene matches.

V and J are TRBV29-1 and TRBJ2-3; 11 bases are a match to TRBD1. Trimming at V came to 6 bases and at J to 3 bases, leaving 2 bases not matched to a gene. CDR3 length: 13 residues. Germline assignment: CDR1 SQVTM and CDR2 ANQGSEA. DNA of the CDR3: TGCAGCGTGGACAGGGGGCTGACAGATACGCAGTATTTT. It specifies CSVDRGLTDTQYF.

The CDR3: CASSSKQTNYGYTF. DNA for the CDR3: TGTGCCAGCAGCTCGAAACAGACAAACTATGGCTACACCTTC. The rearrangement links TRBV7-9 to TRBJ1-2; D remains ambiguous. Trimming left V 4 bases short and J 2 bases short, with 11 bases between. In germline, CDR1 is SEHNR, CDR2 FQNEAQ (reference sequence). The CDR3 has 14 amino acids.

J is TRBJ1-2 and V is TRBV6-5; 7 bases fit TRBD1. With 2 bases clipped from V and 8 bases from J, the junction kept 8 bases outside the gene matches. Germline V gene data show CDR1 as MNHEY and CDR2 as SVGAGI. The CDR3 runs 14 residues. The CDR3 sequence is CASSYHRQGKGYTF. CDR3 sequence (DNA): TGTGCCAGCAGTTACCACCGACAGGGAAAGGGCTACACCTTC.

The chain has TRBV10-1 and TRBJ2-3; 11 positions agree with TRBD2. Germline assignment: CDR1 WNHNN and CDR2 SYGVQD (reference sequence). Trimming at V came to 3 bases and at J to 6 bases, leaving 5 bases not matched to a gene. There are 15 residues in the CDR3. The CDR3 protein is CASSDPSGGPDTQYF. CDR3 coding DNA: TGCGCCAGCAGTGACCCTAGCGGGGGGCCCGATACGCAGTATTTT.

V and J are TRBV18 and TRBJ1-3; TRBD1 matches at 8 bases. Trimming took 0 bases from V and 1 from J; bases not matched to a gene: 5. This CDR3 region has 17 residues. From germline, CDR1 is KGHSH and CDR2 LQKENI. DNA of the CDR3: TGTGCCAGCTCACCACCGGCAGGGGGCTCGTCTGGAAACACCATATATTTT. Translation gives CASSPPAGGSSGNTIYF.

This rearrangement joins TRBV7-2 to TRBJ2-7; D is undetermined. CDR1 SGHTA and CDR2 FQGNSA come from the germline V gene. Trimming cost V 1 base and J 0 bases, with 10 bases left between them. The CDR3 loop spans 15 amino acids. The chain's CDR3 is CASSLGSVSSYEQYV. For the CDR3, the DNA is TGTGCCAGCAGCTTAGGGAGCGTTAGCTCCTACGAGCAGTACGTC.

The V call is TRBV29-1, the J call TRBJ2-3; the match to TRBD2 covers 8 bases. The CDR3 is 13 residues long. Germline CDR1 reads SQVTM; CDR2 reads ANQGSEA. V gave up 3 bases and J gave up 5 bases; unmatched junction bases: 4. The CDR3 reads CSVEWSGGDTQYF. CDR3 in DNA: TGCAGCGTTGAGTGGAGCGGGGGAGATACGCAGTATTTT.

The chain couples TRBV12-5 to TRBJ2-5; 10 bases fit TRBD2. V shed 4 bases and J 1 base; nucleotides not matched to a gene: 6. Looked up from germline, CDR1 is LGHNT and CDR2 is FRNRAP. The CDR3 loop spans 16 amino acids. The CDR3: CASGSRLAGPQETQYF. Written as DNA, the CDR3 is TGTGCTAGTGGTTCCCGACTAGCGGGCCCCCAAGAGACCCAGTACTTC.

This chain connects TRBV29-1 to TRBJ2-1; D perhaps matches TRBD1 (5 bases). Trimming pared 6 bases from V and 5 bases from J, leaving 17 bases between. Germline V CDR1 and CDR2: SQVTM, ANQGSEA. The CDR3 consists of 14 residues. The CDR3 DNA follows: TGCAGCGTCTACAAGTGGACATCAAACAATGAGCAGTTCTTC. It encodes CSVYKWTSNNEQFF.